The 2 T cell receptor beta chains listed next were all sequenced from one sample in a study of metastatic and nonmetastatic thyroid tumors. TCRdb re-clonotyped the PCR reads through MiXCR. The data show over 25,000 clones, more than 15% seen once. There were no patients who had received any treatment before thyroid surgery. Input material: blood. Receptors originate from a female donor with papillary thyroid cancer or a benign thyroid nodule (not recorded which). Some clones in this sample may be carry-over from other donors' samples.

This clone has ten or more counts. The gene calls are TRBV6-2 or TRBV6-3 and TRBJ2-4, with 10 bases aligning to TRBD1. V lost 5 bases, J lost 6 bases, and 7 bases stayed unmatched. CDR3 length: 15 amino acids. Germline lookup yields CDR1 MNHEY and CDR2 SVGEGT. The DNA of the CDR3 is TGTGCCAGCAGTACCGGGACAGGGGAGGTAAACATTCAGTACTTC. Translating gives CASSTGTGEVNIQYF.

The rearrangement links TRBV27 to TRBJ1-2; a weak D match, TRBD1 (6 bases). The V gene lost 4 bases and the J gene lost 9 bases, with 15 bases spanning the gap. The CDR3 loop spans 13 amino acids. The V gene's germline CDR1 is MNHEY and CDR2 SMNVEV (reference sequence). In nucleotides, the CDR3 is TGTGCCAGCAGTTCCCGGACAGATTGTTGCTACACCTTC. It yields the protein CASSSRTDCCYTF.